This T cell receptor beta chain was sequenced during a study of metastatic and nonmetastatic thyroid tumors. This clone was counted many times. Its cognate antigen is unknown. With a much larger clone just one base away, this may be a read error. The CDR3 does not end in the conserved phenylalanine or tryptophan, so this is likely a read error. This CDR3 region has 12 residues. Germline values: CDR1 DFQATT, CDR2 SNEGSKA (reference sequence). Between the trimmed V and J ends, which lost 1 base and 1 base, there was a span of 5 bases. Notes on the study in general: Malignant thyroid tumors reportedly had TCR beta diversity that was significantly higher than in benign nodules, in blood and tumor.

Via MiXCR, TCRdb re-called the PCR reads. The sample yields about 30,000 clones, 10% to 11% seen once. There were no patients who had received any treatment before thyroid surgery. The chain carries TRBV20-1 and TRBJ2-7, with D possibly being TRBD1 or TRBD2 (5 bases each). The sequence was obtained from a female donor with papillary thyroid cancer or a benign thyroid nodule (not recorded which). Some clones in this sample may be carry-over from other donors' samples. Sequences were obtained from blood. Written as DNA, the CDR3 is TGCAGTGCTAGAGGGGGGTCCTACGAGCAGTACCTC. Its translation: CSARGGSYEQYL.